This is a list of T cell receptor beta chains from one sample in a study of blood T cell repertoires in COVID-19. This table comes from immunoSEQ multiplex PCR, and its TCRdb copy is limited to in-frame clones, with some not included. The table lists roughly 73,000 clones, more than 80% of them singletons. Material for sequencing was peripheral blood. Receptors were obtained from a woman in her sixties or seventies with acute or convalescent COVID-19. The CDR3 runs from the conserved cysteine through the conserved F or W.

V,J,CDR3
TRBV5-1,TRBJ2-2,CASSLWETGELFF
TRBV5-1,TRBJ2-7,CASSSTGGYEQYF
TRBV18,TRBJ1-1,CASSPRPGTGVNTEAFF
TRBV4-1,TRBJ2-7,CASSQDRRSYEQYF
TRBV15,TRBJ1-6,CATSGTGGSSPLHF
TRBV29-1,TRBJ2-6,CSVGAGISGANVLTF
TRBV3-1/TRBV3-2,TRBJ2-6,CASSKQGSSGANVLTF
TRBV4-2,TRBJ2-1,CASSKLAGLYNEQFF
TRBV4-1,TRBJ1-5,CASSPFRDSNQPQHF
TRBV11-2,TRBJ1-5,CASSLGQGGQPQHF
TRBV10-2,TRBJ2-7,CASRSGATYEQYF
TRBV5-1,TRBJ2-7,CASSLAGKVSYEQYF
TRBV11-2,TRBJ2-1,CASSSYSGKTYNEQFF
TRBV5-1,TRBJ2-7,CASSYPGTGPYEQYF
TRBV29-1,TRBJ1-2,CSVEVYPGQEANYGYTF
TRBV19,TRBJ1-2,CASSMKSAGGAYGYTF
TRBV19,TRBJ1-2,CASSGQGTNYGYTF
TRBV5-4,TRBJ2-1,CASSLGTSDYNEQFF
TRBV5-1,TRBJ2-2,CASSPVGAGGATGELFF
TRBV7-8,TRBJ1-5,CASSITTGEQPQHF
TRBV4-1,TRBJ2-5,CASSQESGVKGETQYF
TRBV5-1,TRBJ1-2,CASSGESRDRGRTSYGYTF
TRBV5-6,TRBJ2-5,CASNIGETQYF
TRBV28,TRBJ1-6,CASLTGTPYNSPLHF
TRBV6-4,TRBJ2-3,CASSDSGSTDTQYF